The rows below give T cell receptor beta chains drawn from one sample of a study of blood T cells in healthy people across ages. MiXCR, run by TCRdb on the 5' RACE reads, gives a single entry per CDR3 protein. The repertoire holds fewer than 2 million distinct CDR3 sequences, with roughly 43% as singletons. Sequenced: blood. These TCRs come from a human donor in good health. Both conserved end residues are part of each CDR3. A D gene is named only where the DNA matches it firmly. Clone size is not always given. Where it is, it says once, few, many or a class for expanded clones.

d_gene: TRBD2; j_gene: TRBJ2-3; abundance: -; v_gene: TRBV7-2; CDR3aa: CASSSLGLAEGDTQYF; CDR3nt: TGTGCCAGCAGCTCACTGGGACTAGCGGAGGGGGATACGCAGTATTTT
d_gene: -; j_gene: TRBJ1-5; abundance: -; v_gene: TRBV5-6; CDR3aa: CASSLKLTGDNQPQHF; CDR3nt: TGTGCCAGCAGCTTAAAACTAACAGGAGACAATCAGCCCCAGCATTTT
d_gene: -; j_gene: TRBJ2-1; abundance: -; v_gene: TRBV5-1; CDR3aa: CASSLTDQLFF; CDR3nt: TGCGCCAGCAGCTTGACAGACCAGTTGTTCTTC
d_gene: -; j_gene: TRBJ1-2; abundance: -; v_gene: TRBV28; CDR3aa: CASLGSGGLNYGYTF; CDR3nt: TGTGCCAGCCTCGGTTCTGGCGGGTTGAACTATGGCTACACCTTC
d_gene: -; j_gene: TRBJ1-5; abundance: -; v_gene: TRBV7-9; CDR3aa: CAGSSGTNQPQHF; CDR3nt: TGTGCCGGCAGCTCAGGGACCAATCAGCCCCAGCATTTT
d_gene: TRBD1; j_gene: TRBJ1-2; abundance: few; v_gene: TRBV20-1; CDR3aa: CSAPGTGANYGYTF; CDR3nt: TGCAGTGCTCCCGGGACAGGGGCTAACTATGGCTACACCTTC
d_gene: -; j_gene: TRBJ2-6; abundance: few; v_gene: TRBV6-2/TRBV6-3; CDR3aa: CASRPQGFGANVLTF; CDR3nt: TGTGCCAGCAGACCTCAGGGTTTTGGGGCCAACGTCCTGACTTTC
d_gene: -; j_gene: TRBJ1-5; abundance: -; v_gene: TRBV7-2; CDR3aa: CASSSLAGSAQPQHF; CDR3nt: TGTGCCAGCAGCTCTCTCGCGGGGTCAGCCCAGCCCCAGCATTTT
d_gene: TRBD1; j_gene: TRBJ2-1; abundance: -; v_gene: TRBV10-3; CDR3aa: CAISEPGQGSNEQFF; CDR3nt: TGTGCCATCAGTGAGCCGGGACAGGGTAGTAATGAGCAGTTCTTC
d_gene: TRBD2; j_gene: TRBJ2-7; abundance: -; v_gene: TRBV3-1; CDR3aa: CASTAGTSAYEQYF; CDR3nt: TGTGCCAGCACGGCCGGGACTAGCGCCTACGAGCAGTACTTC
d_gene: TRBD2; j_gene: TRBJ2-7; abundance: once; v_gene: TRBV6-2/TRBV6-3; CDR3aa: CASSPASGPGGEQYF; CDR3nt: TGTGCCAGCAGTCCCGCTAGCGGCCCCGGCGGTGAGCAGTACTTC
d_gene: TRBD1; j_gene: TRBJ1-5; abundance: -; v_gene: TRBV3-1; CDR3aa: CASSRSGQGAGNQPQHF; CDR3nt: TGTGCCAGCAGCCGTTCGGGACAGGGGGCTGGGAATCAGCCCCAGCATTTT
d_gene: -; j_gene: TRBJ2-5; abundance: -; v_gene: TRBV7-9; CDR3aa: CASSFIPSAGWETQYF; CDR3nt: TGTGCCAGCAGCTTCATTCCTTCGGCAGGGTGGGAGACCCAGTACTTC
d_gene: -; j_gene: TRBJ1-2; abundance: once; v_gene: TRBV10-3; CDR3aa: CAISERGGAYGYTF; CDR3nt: TGTGCCATCAGTGAGAGAGGGGGAGCCTATGGCTACACCTTC
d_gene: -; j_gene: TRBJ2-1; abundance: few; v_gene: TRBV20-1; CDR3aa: CSIRDWKAVEQFF; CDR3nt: TGCAGTATCCGGGACTGGAAAGCTGTTGAGCAGTTCTTC
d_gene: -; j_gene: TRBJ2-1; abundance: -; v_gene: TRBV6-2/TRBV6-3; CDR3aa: CSEMALFNNEQFF; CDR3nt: TGTTCAGAGATGGCCCTCTTTAACAATGAGCAGTTCTTC
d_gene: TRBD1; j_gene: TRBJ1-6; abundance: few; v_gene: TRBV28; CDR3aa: CASSTGTGGRGNSPLHF; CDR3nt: TGTGCCAGCAGTACCGGGACAGGGGGCAGGGGGAATTCACCCCTCCACTTT
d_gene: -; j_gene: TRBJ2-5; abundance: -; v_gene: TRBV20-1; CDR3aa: CSARDRGGTRQETQYF; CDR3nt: TGCAGTGCTAGAGATCGTGGAGGGACGCGGCAAGAGACCCAGTACTTC
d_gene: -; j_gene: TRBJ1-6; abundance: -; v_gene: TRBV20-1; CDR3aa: CSARETGDYNSPLHF; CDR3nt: TGCAGTGCTAGAGAGACGGGGGATTATAATTCACCCCTCCACTTT
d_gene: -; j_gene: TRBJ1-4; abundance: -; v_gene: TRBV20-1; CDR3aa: CGARGQSPIIKLFF; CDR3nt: TGCGGTGCTAGAGGACAGTCTCCCATAATAAAACTGTTTTTT
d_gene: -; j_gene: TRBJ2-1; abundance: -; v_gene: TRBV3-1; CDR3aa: CASSQWARVVRSTEQFF; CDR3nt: TGTGCCAGCAGCCAATGGGCAAGAGTCGTGAGGTCCACTGAGCAGTTCTTC
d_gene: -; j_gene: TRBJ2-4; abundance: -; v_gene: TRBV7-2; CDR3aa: CASSLDSSNEQYF; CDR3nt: TGTGCCAGCAGCCTTGACAGTTCGAATGAGCAGTACTTC
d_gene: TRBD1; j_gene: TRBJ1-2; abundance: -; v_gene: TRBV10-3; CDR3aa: CAINTINRDRGSNYGYTF; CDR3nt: TGTGCCATCAACACGATCAACCGGGACAGGGGATCTAACTATGGCTACACCTTC
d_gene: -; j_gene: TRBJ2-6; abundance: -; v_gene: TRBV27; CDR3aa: CASSLGVDRTSSGANVLTF; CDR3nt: TGTGCCAGCAGCCTAGGGGTGGACAGAACCTCCTCTGGGGCCAACGTCCTGACTTTC
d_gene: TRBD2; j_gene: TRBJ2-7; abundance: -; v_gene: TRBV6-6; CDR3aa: CASSLTSSGEQYF; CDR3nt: TGTGCCAGCAGCCTGACTAGCTCGGGCGAGCAGTACTTC
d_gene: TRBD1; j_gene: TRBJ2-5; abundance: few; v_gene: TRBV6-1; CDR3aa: CASSAGQGPRAQYF; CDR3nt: TGTGCCAGCAGTGCGGGACAGGGTCCTCGGGCCCAGTACTTC
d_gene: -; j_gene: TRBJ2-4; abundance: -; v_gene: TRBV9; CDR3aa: CASSVRGGSSYNEQYF; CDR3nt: TGTGCCAGCAGCGTACGTGGGGGAAGCTCCTACAATGAGCAGTACTTC
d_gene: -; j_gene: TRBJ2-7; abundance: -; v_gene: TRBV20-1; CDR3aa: CSARDVFKDLTALYEQYF; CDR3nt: TGCAGTGCTAGAGATGTGTTTAAGGATTTGACAGCCCTTTACGAGCAGTACTTC
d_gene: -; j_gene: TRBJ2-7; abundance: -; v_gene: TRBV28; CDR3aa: CASSKTSSGEQYF; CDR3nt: TGTGCCAGCAGCAAGACATCCTCGGGCGAGCAGTACTTC
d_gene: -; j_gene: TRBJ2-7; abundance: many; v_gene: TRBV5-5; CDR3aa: CASSSGTLSYEQYF; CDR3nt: TGTGCCAGCAGTTCAGGGACGCTAAGCTACGAGCAGTACTTC
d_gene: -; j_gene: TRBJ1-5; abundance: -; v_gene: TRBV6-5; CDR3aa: CASTAGKNSNQPQHF; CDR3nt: TGTGCCAGCACGGCAGGGAAGAATAGCAATCAGCCCCAGCATTTT
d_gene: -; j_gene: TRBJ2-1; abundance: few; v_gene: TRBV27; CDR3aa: CASSKPSWRNEQFF; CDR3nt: TGTGCCAGCAGTAAACCGTCGTGGCGAAATGAGCAGTTCTTC
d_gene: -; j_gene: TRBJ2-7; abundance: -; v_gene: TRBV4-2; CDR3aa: CASSQDISSGTSYERYF; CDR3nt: TGTGCCAGCAGCCAAGACATCTCGTCAGGGACCTCCTACGAGCGGTACTTC
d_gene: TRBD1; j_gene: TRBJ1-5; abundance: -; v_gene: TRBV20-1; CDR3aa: CSARDAGTADNQPQHF; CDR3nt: TGCAGTGCTAGAGACGCTGGGACAGCGGACAATCAGCCCCAGCATTTT
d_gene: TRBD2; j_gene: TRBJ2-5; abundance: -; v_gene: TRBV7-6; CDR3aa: CASSLVGLAEQETQYF; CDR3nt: TGTGCCAGCAGCTTAGTGGGGCTAGCGGAGCAAGAGACCCAGTACTTC
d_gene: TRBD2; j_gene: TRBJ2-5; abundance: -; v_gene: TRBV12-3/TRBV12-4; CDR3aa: CASSLMASGYQETQYF; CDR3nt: TGTGCCAGCAGTTTGATGGCTAGCGGGTACCAAGAGACCCAGTACTTC
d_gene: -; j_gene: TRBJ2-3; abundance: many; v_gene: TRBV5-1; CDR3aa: CASSLDPSTDTQYF; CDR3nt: TGCGCCAGCAGCTTAGACCCGAGCACAGATACGCAGTATTTT
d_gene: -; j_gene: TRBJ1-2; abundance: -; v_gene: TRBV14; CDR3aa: CASSHSGLYGYTF; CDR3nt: TGTGCCAGCAGCCACTCAGGACTCTATGGCTACACCTTC
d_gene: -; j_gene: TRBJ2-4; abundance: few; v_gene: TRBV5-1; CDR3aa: CASQPGSGSKNIQYF; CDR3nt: TGCGCCAGCCAACCAGGGAGCGGTTCCAAAAACATTCAGTACTTC
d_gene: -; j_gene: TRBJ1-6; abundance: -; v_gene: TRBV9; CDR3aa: CTSSVETGSPLHF; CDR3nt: TGTACCAGCAGCGTGGAGACAGGATCACCCCTCCACTTT
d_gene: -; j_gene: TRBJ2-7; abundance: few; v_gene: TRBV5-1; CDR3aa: CASRDSSSYEQYF; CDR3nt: TGCGCCAGCAGAGACAGCAGCTCCTACGAGCAGTACTTC
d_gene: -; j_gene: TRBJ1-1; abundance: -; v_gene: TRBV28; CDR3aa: CASSLGSDLNTEAFF; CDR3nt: TGTGCCAGCAGTTTAGGGTCGGACCTGAACACTGAAGCTTTCTTT
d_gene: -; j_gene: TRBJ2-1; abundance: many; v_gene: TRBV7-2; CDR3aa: CASSLGAYNEQFF; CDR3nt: TGTGCCAGCAGCTTAGGGGCCTACAATGAGCAGTTCTTC
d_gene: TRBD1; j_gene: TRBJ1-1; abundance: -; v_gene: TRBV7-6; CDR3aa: CASSSGQGADWMNTEAFF; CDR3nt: TGTGCCAGCAGCTCGGGACAGGGGGCGGACTGGATGAACACTGAAGCTTTCTTT
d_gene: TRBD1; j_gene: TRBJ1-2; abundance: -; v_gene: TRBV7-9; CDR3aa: CASSYNQGARYYGYTF; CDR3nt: TGTGCCAGCAGCTATAACCAGGGGGCGCGGTACTATGGCTACACCTTC
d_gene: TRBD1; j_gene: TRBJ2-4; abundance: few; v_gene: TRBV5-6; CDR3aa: CASSLGQGDIQYF; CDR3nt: TGTGCCAGCAGCTTAGGACAGGGAGACATTCAGTACTTC
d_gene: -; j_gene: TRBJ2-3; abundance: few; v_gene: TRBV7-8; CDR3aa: CASSPFPGQIDTQYF; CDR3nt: TGTGCCAGCAGCCCATTCCCCGGACAGATAGATACGCAGTATTTT
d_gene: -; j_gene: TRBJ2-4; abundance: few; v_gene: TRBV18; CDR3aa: CASSPGTPSHIQYF; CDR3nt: TGTGCCAGCTCACCCGGGACTCCTTCCCACATTCAGTACTTC
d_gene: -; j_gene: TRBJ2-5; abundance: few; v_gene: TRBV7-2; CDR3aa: CASSLGREAQYF; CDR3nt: TGTGCCAGCAGCTTAGGGAGGGAGGCCCAGTACTTC
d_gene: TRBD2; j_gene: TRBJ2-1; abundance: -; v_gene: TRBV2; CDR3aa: CATSGVNYNEQFF; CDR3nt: TGCGCCACGAGCGGGGTTAACTACAATGAGCAGTTCTTC
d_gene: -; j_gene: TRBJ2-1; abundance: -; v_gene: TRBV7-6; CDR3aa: CASSSDPGVEQFF; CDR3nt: TGTGCCAGCAGCTCGGACCCTGGGGTCGAGCAGTTCTTC